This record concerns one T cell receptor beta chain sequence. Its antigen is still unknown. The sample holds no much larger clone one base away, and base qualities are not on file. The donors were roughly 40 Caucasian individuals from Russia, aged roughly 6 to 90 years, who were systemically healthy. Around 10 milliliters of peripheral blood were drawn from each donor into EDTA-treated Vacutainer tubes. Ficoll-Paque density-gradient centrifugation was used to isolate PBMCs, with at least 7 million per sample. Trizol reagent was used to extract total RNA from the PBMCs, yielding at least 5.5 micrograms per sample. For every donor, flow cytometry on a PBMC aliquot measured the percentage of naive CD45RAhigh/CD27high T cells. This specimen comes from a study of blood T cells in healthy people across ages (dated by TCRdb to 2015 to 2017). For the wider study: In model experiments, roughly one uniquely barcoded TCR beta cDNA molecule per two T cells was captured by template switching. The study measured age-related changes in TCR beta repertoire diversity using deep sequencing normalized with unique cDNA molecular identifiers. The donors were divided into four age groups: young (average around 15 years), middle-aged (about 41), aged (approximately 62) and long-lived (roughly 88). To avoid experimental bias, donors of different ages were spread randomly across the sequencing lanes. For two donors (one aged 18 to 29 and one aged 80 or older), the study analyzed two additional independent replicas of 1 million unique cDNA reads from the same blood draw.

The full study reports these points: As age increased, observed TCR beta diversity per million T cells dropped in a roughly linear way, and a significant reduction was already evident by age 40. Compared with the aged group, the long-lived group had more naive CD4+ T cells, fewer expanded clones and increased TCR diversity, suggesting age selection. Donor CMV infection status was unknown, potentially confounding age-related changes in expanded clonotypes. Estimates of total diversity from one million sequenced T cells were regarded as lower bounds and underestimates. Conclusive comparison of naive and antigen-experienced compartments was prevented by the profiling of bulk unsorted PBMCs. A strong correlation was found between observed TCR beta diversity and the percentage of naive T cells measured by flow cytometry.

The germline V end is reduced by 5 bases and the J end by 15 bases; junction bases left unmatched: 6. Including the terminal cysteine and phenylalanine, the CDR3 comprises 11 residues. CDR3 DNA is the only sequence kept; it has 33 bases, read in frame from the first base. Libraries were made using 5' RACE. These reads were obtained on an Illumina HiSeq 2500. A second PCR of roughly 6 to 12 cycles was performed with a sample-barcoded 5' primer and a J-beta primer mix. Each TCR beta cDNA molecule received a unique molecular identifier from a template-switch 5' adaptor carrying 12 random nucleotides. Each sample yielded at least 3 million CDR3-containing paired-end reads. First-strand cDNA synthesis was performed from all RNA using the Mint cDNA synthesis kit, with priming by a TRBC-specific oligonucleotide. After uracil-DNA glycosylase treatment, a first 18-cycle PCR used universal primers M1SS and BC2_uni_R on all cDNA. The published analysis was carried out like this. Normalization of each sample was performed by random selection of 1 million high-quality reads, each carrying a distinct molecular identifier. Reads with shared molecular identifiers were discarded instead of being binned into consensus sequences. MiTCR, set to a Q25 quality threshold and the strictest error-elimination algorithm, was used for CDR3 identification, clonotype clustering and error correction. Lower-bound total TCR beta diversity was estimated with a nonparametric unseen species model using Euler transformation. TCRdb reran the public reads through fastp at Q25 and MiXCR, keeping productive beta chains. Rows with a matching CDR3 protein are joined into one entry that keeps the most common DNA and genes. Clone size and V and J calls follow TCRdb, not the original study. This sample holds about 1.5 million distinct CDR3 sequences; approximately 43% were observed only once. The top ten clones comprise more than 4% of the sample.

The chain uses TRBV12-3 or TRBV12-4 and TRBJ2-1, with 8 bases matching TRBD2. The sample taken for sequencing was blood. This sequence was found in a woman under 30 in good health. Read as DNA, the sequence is TGTGCCAGCAGTCTTAGCGGGGCCCGGTTCTTC. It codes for CASSLSGARFF.